These 3 T cell receptor beta chains were sequenced from one sample in a study of blood T cell repertoires in COVID-19. TCRdb's copy holds only in-frame clones and misses some; the assay was immunoSEQ multiplex PCR. The table lists roughly 140,000 clones, roughly 79% of them singletons. The sample taken for sequencing was peripheral blood. The receptors come from a human donor in a cohort sampled during active COVID-19.

The chain is built from TRBV4-2 and TRBJ2-7; 10 bases fit TRBD2. Germline V gene lookup returns CDR1 LGHNA and CDR2 YNFKEQ. This CDR3 is 16 amino acids long. With 1 base clipped from V and 4 bases from J, the junction kept 7 bases outside the gene matches. The CDR3 DNA reads as TGTGCCAGCAGCCAAGTGAGCGGGACTAGCGCGTACGAGCAGTACTTC. Protein sequence: CASSQVSGTSAYEQYF.

This rearrangement joins TRBV9 to TRBJ2-5; TRBD2 agrees at 8 bases. This CDR3 has 15 amino acids. The J segment lost 5 bases and the V segment lost 2 bases, leaving 8 bases of the junction unmatched. Looked up from germline, CDR1 is SGDLS and CDR2 is YYNGEE. The CDR3 spells CASSVASGWRETQYF. The CDR3 region has the DNA TGTGCCAGCAGCGTCGCTAGCGGGTGGCGGGAGACCCAGTACTTC.

V gene TRBV5-6 combines with J gene TRBJ2-3; TRBD2 agrees at 12 bases. Looked up from germline, CDR1 is SGHDT and CDR2 is YYEEEE. The CDR3 sequence is 15 residues long. V was pared by 2 bases and J by 4 bases, with 2 bases of the junction left unmatched. For the CDR3, the DNA is TGTGCCAGCAGCTTAGGGACTAGCGGGTCAGATACGCAGTATTTT. Protein product: CASSLGTSGSDTQYF.